This is a list of T cell receptor beta chains from one sample in a study of blood T cell repertoires in COVID-19. TCRdb's table, derived via immunoSEQ multiplex PCR, lists solely in-frame clones and lacks some. The sample carries roughly 150,000 clones, roughly 84% recorded once. The sequenced material came from peripheral blood. The receptors shown here come from a human donor in a cohort sampled during active COVID-19. Both conserved end residues are part of each CDR3. Each record gives: CDR3 DNA, CDR3 protein, V gene, clone size, D gene, J gene, CDR3 length. A D gene is named only where the DNA matches it firmly. Not all rows give a size; the values are once, few, many and, for expanded clones, a class.

TGTGCCAGCAGTTTAAAGGGGGCGCGAGGCTACACCTTC CASSLKGARGYTF TRBV27 NA TRBD1 TRBJ1-2 13
TGCAGTGCTAGTCAAGACAGGCGGGGGGGAAACACCATATATTTT CSASQDRRGGNTIYF TRBV20-1 NA NA TRBJ1-3 15
TGTGCCAGCAGCCCTGAGGAGCCGTCCACCGGGGAGCTGTTTTTT CASSPEEPSTGELFF TRBV5-8 NA NA TRBJ2-2 15
TGTGCCAGCAGCGGTGGGGGCTATAATGAAAAACTGTTTTTT CASSGGGYNEKLFF TRBV9 NA NA TRBJ1-4 14
TGCGCCAGCAGCCAAGATCAGGTAGGAATGAACACTGAAGCTTTCTTT CASSQDQVGMNTEAFF TRBV4-3 few NA TRBJ1-1 16
TGTGCCAGCAGTCTCTCCGGGGGGGGATCTGAAGCTTTCTTT CASSLSGGGSEAFF TRBV28 once NA TRBJ1-1 14
TGTGCCAGCAGTTCACTGGCTGAAGCTTTCTTT CASSSLAEAFF TRBV12-3/TRBV12-4 NA NA TRBJ1-1 11
TGTGCCAGCAGCTTAACGGTTAATAGCAATCAGCCCCAGCATTTT CASSLTVNSNQPQHF TRBV7-2 NA NA TRBJ1-5 15
TGTGCCAGCGGTAACCGAGAAGGCAATCAGCCCCAGCATTTT CASGNREGNQPQHF TRBV28 NA NA TRBJ1-5 14
TGTGCCAGCAGCCCTAGACAGAGTTCGCAGTATTTT CASSPRQSSQYF TRBV7-2 NA NA TRBJ2-3 12
TGTGCCAGCAGCGAGGGGAGCGGGGCTAGCAATCAGCCCCAGCATTTT CASSEGSGASNQPQHF TRBV9 NA NA TRBJ1-5 16
TGTGCCAGCAGCCTCGCTAGGCTCCGCTCTGGAAACACCATATATTTT CASSLARLRSGNTIYF TRBV7-6 NA NA TRBJ1-3 16
TGTGCCAGCAGCCTTGACAGGGTTGCTGGAAACACCATATATTTT CASSLDRVAGNTIYF TRBV7-8 NA TRBD1 TRBJ1-3 15
TGTGCCAGCAGTTACACAGGGGATCATGAGCAGTTCTTC CASSYTGDHEQFF TRBV6-2/TRBV6-3 NA TRBD1 TRBJ2-1 13
TGTGCCAGCACGAGGGTAGCGGGATACGAGCAGTACTTC CASTRVAGYEQYF TRBV6-6 NA TRBD2 TRBJ2-7 13